The 26 T cell receptor beta chains in this list originate from one sample, sequenced in a study of blood T cells in healthy people across ages (dated by TCRdb to between 2014 and 2017). The library was built by means of 5' RACE. The instrument was an Illumina HiSeq 2500. A second PCR of roughly 7 to 11 cycles was performed with a sample-barcoded 5' primer and a J-beta primer mix. In-frame beta chains were kept once TCRdb had trimmed the public reads at Q25 with fastp and called clones with MiXCR. Duplicate CDR3 protein sequences are folded into a single record with the most common DNA and genes. The table for this sample lists some 1.5 million distinct CDR3 sequences; about 42% of them were counted only once. Around 4% of the sample comes from the top ten. The sample comprised blood. These receptors were taken from a woman aged 18-29 years in good health.

V gene TRBV24-1 combines with J gene TRBJ2-2; 10 bases line up with TRBD2. The CDR3 sequence is 17 residues long. Germline assignment: CDR1 KGHDR and CDR2 SFDVKD. The V and J ends lost 0 bases and 2 bases, in that order; junction bases with no gene match: 2. This CDR3 reads CATSDLRTSGNTGELFF. DNA for the CDR3: TGTGCCACCAGTGATTTGCGGACTAGCGGTAACACCGGGGAGCTGTTTTTT.

The chain has TRBV29-1 and TRBJ1-3; possible D gene TRBD1, 5 bases. The CDR3 loop spans 13 amino acids. The ends were cut back, 5 bases at V and 3 bases at J, with 11 bases in the middle. The germline V gene has CDR1 SQVTM and CDR2 ANQGSEA. CDR3 protein: CSVRQGYGNTIYF. CDR3 DNA: TGCAGCGTTCGGCAGGGTTATGGAAACACCATATATTTT.

The chain links TRBV27 to TRBJ2-5, with 9 bases lining up with TRBD2. With 1 base clipped from V and 11 bases from J, the junction kept 11 bases outside the gene matches. CDR3 size: 15 residues. The germline CDR1 and CDR2 sequences are MNHEY and SMNVEV (reference sequence). The CDR3 DNA reads TGTGCCAGCAGTTTATTGACTAGCGGTATGAATGAGCAGTACTTC. As protein: CASSLLTSGMNEQYF.

The CDR3 sequence is CSVEASSGNTIYF. The CDR3 bases are TGCAGCGTTGAAGCATCCTCTGGAAACACCATATATTTT. The chain has TRBV29-1 and TRBJ1-3; D unresolved. Per the germline V gene, CDR1 is SQVTM and CDR2 is ANQGSEA. This CDR3 contains 13 residues. V lost 1 base and J lost 0, with 4 bases in between.

This chain uses TRBV20-1 with TRBJ2-1; D may correspond to TRBD1 or TRBD2 (5 bases each). V gave up 5 bases and J gave up 5 bases, with 19 bases separating them. The V gene's germline CDR1 is DFQATT and CDR2 SNEGSKA (reference sequence). This CDR3 has 15 amino acids. CDR3 sequence: CSALRGASFNNEQFF. The DNA for the CDR3 is TGCAGTGCTCTCCGAGGGGCTAGCTTCAACAATGAGCAGTTCTTC.

The chain carries TRBV5-1 and TRBJ2-1; 10 nucleotides line up with TRBD2. Losses at the gene ends were 0 bases for V and 14 bases for J; bases not matched to a gene: 11. The CDR3 length is 15 residues. Looked up from germline, CDR1 is SGHRS and CDR2 is YFSETQ. The CDR3 DNA sequence: TGCGCCAGCAGCTTGGTCCTAGCGGGGGAAGGGGAGAAGTTCTTC. Translating it yields CASSLVLAGEGEKFF.

This clonotype is a singleton in its sample. This chain links TRBV4-1 with TRBJ1-2, with 10 nucleotides matching TRBD1. J was trimmed by 2 bases and V by 3 bases; bases with no gene match: 3. The length of the CDR3 is 15 residues. The germline CDR1 and CDR2 sequences are MGHRA and YSYEKL. This CDR3 reads CASSQGQGINYGYTF. DNA for the CDR3: TGCGCCAGCAGCCAGGGACAGGGGATCAACTATGGCTACACCTTC.

In its sample, this clonotype was seen many times. The rearrangement joins TRBV5-1 to TRBJ1-2, with no clear D. Per germline, CDR1 SGHRS and CDR2 YFSETQ. The CDR3 is made up of 9 amino acids. Trimming removed 4 bases at V and 8 bases at J, with 3 bases between. The CDR3 DNA follows: TGCGCCAGCAGCCGCGGCTACACCTTC. This gives the protein CASSRGYTF.

This clonotype was found a few times. The genes are TRBV6-2 or TRBV6-3 and TRBJ1-1, with D uncertain. Germline values: CDR1 MNHEY, CDR2 SVGEGT. The CDR3 is 13 amino acids. V gave up 5 bases and J gave up 7 bases, with 14 bases separating them. The CDR3 reads CASSRPMGFEAFF. The CDR3 DNA follows: TGTGCCAGCAGTCGGCCGATGGGGTTTGAAGCTTTCTTT.

There are a few counts of this clonotype. The chain combines TRBV20-1 with TRBJ2-1, with 7 bases identical to TRBD2. CDR3 length: 15 amino acids. The J segment lost 8 bases and the V segment lost 6 bases, leaving 16 bases of the junction unmatched. Germline V lookup: CDR1 DFQATT, CDR2 SNEGSKA (reference sequence). CDR3 DNA: TGCAGTGCCTCGCCACTGGGCGGGGGTTACGATGAGCAGTTCTTC. Its protein is CSASPLGGGYDEQFF.

This chain connects TRBV7-9 to TRBJ2-3; 7 bases are a match to TRBD1. The CDR3 covers 15 residues. V dropped 5 bases and J dropped 2; count of bases not matched to a gene: 7. Germline-derived CDR1 and CDR2 are SEHNR and FQNEAQ (reference sequence). The CDR3 loop reads CASSTPGQPTDTQYF. The CDR3 DNA reads as TGTGCCAGCAGCACCCCGGGACAGCCCACAGATACGCAGTATTTT. Full variable domain (remainder filled in from reference TRBV7-9 and TRBJ2-3): DTGVSQNPRHKITKRGQNVTFRCDPISEHNRLYWYRQTLGQGPEFLTYFQNEAQLEKSRLLSDRFSAERPKGSFSTLEIQRTEQGDSAMYLCASSTPGQPTDTQYFGPGTRLTVL.

The V and J genes are TRBV10-3 and TRBJ2-7; TRBD2 might be the D (6 bases). The germline V gene has CDR1 ENHRY and CDR2 SYGVKD. Trimming took 0 bases from V and 1 from J, leaving 16 bases between them. The CDR3 sequence is 17 residues long. CDR3 DNA: TGTGCCATCAGTGAGTCGGGACGACTACGGGGGTCCTACGAGCAGTACTTC. It is translated as CAISESGRLRGSYEQYF.

This clonotype was seen a single time. This rearrangement joins TRBV20-1 to TRBJ2-3; D unclear. This CDR3 is built from 12 residues. From germline, CDR1 is DFQATT and CDR2 SNEGSKA (reference sequence). The V gene lost 3 bases and the J gene lost 12 bases, with 16 bases spanning the gap. CDR3 sequence (DNA): TGCAGTGCTAGGGGCTCAAGGGTCCCACAGTATTTT. Translation: CSARGSRVPQYF.

This clonotype was detected only a few times. The chain recombines TRBV11-2 with TRBJ2-1; the D is unclear. The CDR3 totals 16 residues. Trimming stripped 5 bases from V and 7 bases from J, with 21 bases between. CDR1 and CDR2 from the germline V gene are SGHAT and FQNNGV. Written as DNA, the CDR3 is TGTGCCAGCAGCGCTGGGGTCGGACGGAGAGGAAATGAGCAGTTCTTC. This encodes CASSAGVGRRGNEQFF.

The rearrangement uses TRBV4-2 and TRBJ1-3, with D perhaps TRBD1 (5 bases). The germline V gene encodes CDR1 LGHNA and CDR2 YNFKEQ. With 4 bases removed from V and 0 bases from J, the gap between germline ends came to 10 bases. This CDR3 is built from 15 residues. The CDR3 here is CASSRQLSSGNTIYF. CDR3 coding DNA: TGTGCCAGCAGCCGACAGTTAAGCTCTGGAAACACCATATATTTT.

The chain couples TRBV5-1 to TRBJ1-2; D might be TRBD1 (5 bases). The V end lost 0 bases, the J end lost 6 bases, and 12 bases lay between the germline ends. Germline CDR1 SGHRS, CDR2 YFSETQ. There are 14 residues in the CDR3. The CDR3 spells CASSLEGPGNGYTF. The DNA of the CDR3 is TGCGCCAGCAGCTTGGAGGGGCCCGGTAATGGCTACACCTTC.

This rearrangement joins TRBV9 to TRBJ1-2, with D unclear. CDR1 and CDR2 from the germline V gene are SGDLS and YYNGEE. Trimming shortened V by 7 bases and J by 13 bases, and 26 bases separated the two germline ends. The CDR3 runs 14 residues. Here the CDR3 reads CASGWEGSSPPRTF. The CDR3 nucleotides are TGTGCCAGCGGGTGGGAGGGCAGTTCCCCTCCCCGCACCTTC.

This chain connects TRBV20-1 to TRBJ2-1; TRBD2 matches at 9 bases. CDR1 is DFQATT and CDR2 is SNEGSKA in the germline V gene (reference sequence). The CDR3 runs 14 residues. Losses at the gene ends were 8 bases for V and 6 bases for J; bases not matched to a gene: 11. CDR3 coding DNA: TGCAGTACAAGGGCTAGCGGGAACCGCAATGAGCAGTTCTTC. Encoded protein: CSTRASGNRNEQFF.

This clonotype came up once. The V gene is TRBV5-1, the J gene TRBJ2-1; D possibly corresponds to TRBD2 (5 bases). The better agreement between TRBJ2-7 and the DNA end casts doubt on the J call. Germline CDR1 SGHRS, CDR2 YFSETQ. The CDR3 is made up of 15 amino acids. The CDR3 loop reads CASSPVGIGYNEQYF. The CDR3, as DNA: TGCGCCAGCAGCCCGGTCGGGATCGGCTACAATGAGCAGTACTTC.

The J gene is TRBJ2-3, the V gene TRBV20-1; 15 bases agree with TRBD2. The germline V gene encodes CDR1 DFQATT and CDR2 SNEGSKA (reference sequence). With V trimmed by 5 bases and J by 2 bases, 11 bases remained unmatched. This CDR3 has 18 amino acids. CDR3 DNA: TGCAGTGCTGACGCCCCCGGGACTAGCGGGGGGTACACAGATACGCAGTATTTT. Amino acid sequence: CSADAPGTSGGYTDTQYF.

The V call is TRBV9, the J call TRBJ1-5; D possibly corresponds to TRBD1 (5 bases). Deletions cut 0 bases from V and 4 bases from J, with 11 bases between. CDR3 size: 15 residues. Germline V gives CDR1 SGDLS, CDR2 YYNGEE. This CDR3 reads CASSVGGAPNQPQHF. In nucleotides, the CDR3 is TGTGCCAGCAGCGTAGGCGGGGCACCGAATCAGCCCCAGCATTTT.

This clonotype was seen a handful of times. The chain joins TRBV7-9 to TRBJ2-5, with TRBD2 matching 13 bases. The CDR3 loop spans 18 amino acids. Unmatched junction bases numbered 11, after V lost 4 bases and J lost 3 bases. The germline V gene encodes CDR1 SEHNR and CDR2 FQNEAQ (reference sequence). CDR3 amino acids: CASSWGLAGHFGEETQYF. The CDR3 coding sequence is TGTGCCAGCAGCTGGGGACTAGCGGGACATTTTGGGGAAGAGACCCAGTACTTC.

The chain combines TRBV12-3 or TRBV12-4 with TRBJ1-1; maybe TRBD1 (5 bases). Trimming cost V 6 bases and J 1 base, with 9 bases left between them. The CDR3 loop spans 13 amino acids. CDR3 sequence reads: CASRGERNTEAFF. The CDR3 DNA reads as TGTGCCAGCAGGGGGGAGCGGAACACTGAAGCTTTCTTT.

DNA of the CDR3: TGTGCCAGCAGCCGCGAGCCAGGGCGGACAGATACGCAGTATTTT. This gives the protein CASSREPGRTDTQYF. The chain carries TRBV7-3 and TRBJ2-3; tentatively, D is TRBD1 (5 bases). The length of the CDR3 is 15 residues. CDR1 is SGHTA, CDR2 FQGTGA, per germline. Trimming took 5 bases from V and 3 from J, leaving 15 bases between them.

The sample holds a few counts of this clonotype. The rearrangement joins TRBV5-1 to TRBJ2-7; D gene uncertain. The DNA matches TRBJ2-4 better at its end, which makes the J call doubtful. CDR1 is SGHRS and CDR2 is YFSETQ in the germline V gene. The CDR3 spans 15 residues. The CDR3 nucleotides read TGCGCCAGCAGCTTGGGGCAGGAAGATTGGGACATTCAGTACTTC. This sequence encodes CASSLGQEDWDIQYF.

V and J are TRBV4-1 and TRBJ1-2, with D maybe TRBD1 (5 bases). V shed 1 base and J shed 8 bases, with 17 bases lying between them. Germline CDR1 and CDR2: MGHRA and YSYEKL. The CDR3 length is 15 residues. The CDR3 nucleotides read TGCGCCAGCAGCCAAGCAGGGCTCTATCCCCCCGGCTACACCTTC. It encodes CASSQAGLYPPGYTF.